The T cell receptor beta chain under discussion was sequenced for a study of cytomegalovirus exposure and HLA in healthy donors. With 60 Vbeta and 13 Jbeta primers, the PCR was carried out. Clones were sequenced by immunoSEQ multiplex PCR, and TCRdb holds only the in-frame ones, with some missing. This repertoire shows 150,000 to 200,000 clones, 60% to 85% found once; its top ten account for 3% to 3.5%. This clonotype was obtained from a female donor in good health and CMV-seronegative. Source material: PBMCs.

CDR3 DNA sequence: TGTGCCAGCAGTGTCGGAGGAACCACAGATACGCAGTATTTT. Its protein product is CASSVGGTTDTQYF. The chain recombines TRBV6-5 with TRBJ2-3, with D possibly TRBD2 on 5 matching bases. This CDR3 has 14 residues. Between the trimmed V and J ends, which lost 5 bases and 2 bases, there was a span of 11 bases. CDR1 and CDR2 from the germline V gene are MNHEY and SVGAGI.